This T cell receptor (beta chain) was observed in a study of shared clonotypes between healthy human individuals. About this clone: Relative to the germline gene, one junction end is altered; a read error may explain this.

PCR replicates performed on unsorted PBMC used approximately 300 ng DNA, about 30,000 T cell genomes. Clones were read by immunoSEQ multiplex PCR, and TCRdb kept only the in-frame ones, dropping some. The top ten hold about 15% of the sample, which has about 96,000 clones, around half seen once. Germline V gives CDR1 MNHEY, CDR2 SVGAGI. The CDR3 loop spans 15 amino acids. The clonotype was recovered from a woman in her thirties or forties in good health. Some clones in this sample may be carry-over from other donors' samples. The sample consisted of PBMCs. The V call is TRBV6-5, the J call TRBJ2-5; tentatively, D is TRBD1 (5 bases). CDR3: CATSRLVRDRETQYF. The CDR3 nucleotides read TGTGCCACCAGTCGGCTCGTCCGTGACAGAGAGACCCAGTACTTC.